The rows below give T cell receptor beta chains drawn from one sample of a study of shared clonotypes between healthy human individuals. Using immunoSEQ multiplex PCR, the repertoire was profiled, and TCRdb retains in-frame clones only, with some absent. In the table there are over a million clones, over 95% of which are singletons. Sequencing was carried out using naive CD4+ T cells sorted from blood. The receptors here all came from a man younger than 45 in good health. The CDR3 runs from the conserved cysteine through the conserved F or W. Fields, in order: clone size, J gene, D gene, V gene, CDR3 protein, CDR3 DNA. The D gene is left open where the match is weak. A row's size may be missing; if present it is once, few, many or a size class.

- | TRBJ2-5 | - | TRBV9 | CASSVDEEETQYF | TGTGCCAGCAGCGTCGACGAGGAAGAGACCCAGTACTTC
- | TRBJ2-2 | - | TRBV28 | CASKPPMRDINNLNTGELFF | TGTGCCAGCAAACCCCCTATGAGGGATATCAATAATTTGAACACCGGGGAGCTGTTTTTT
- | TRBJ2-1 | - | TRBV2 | CASSRAEQFF | TGTGCCAGCAGTAGGGCTGAGCAGTTCTTC
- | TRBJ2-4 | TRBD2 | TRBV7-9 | CASKPAGGWDIQYF | TGTGCCAGCAAACCGGCGGGAGGGTGGGACATTCAGTACTTC
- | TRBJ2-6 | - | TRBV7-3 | CASSPLAGSGANVLTF | TGTGCCAGCAGCCCCCTGGCGGGTTCTGGGGCCAACGTCCTGACTTTC
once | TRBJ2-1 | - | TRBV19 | CASSIEGISMGNEQFF | TGTGCCAGTAGTATAGAGGGGATTAGCATGGGTAATGAGCAGTTCTTC
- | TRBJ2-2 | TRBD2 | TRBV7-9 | CASSTHPSGRTGELFF | TGTGCCAGCAGCACCCACCCTAGCGGGAGAACCGGGGAGCTGTTTTTT
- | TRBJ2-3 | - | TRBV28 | CASSPLLDTQYF | TGTGCCAGCAGTCCACTGTTGGATACGCAGTATTTT
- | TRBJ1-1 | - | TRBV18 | CASSPPEWSGAEAFF | TGTGCCAGCTCACCACCGGAGTGGTCAGGGGCTGAAGCTTTCTTT
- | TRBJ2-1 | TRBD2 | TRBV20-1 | CSARRLAEFF | TGCAGTGCTAGAAGACTAGCGGAGTTCTTC
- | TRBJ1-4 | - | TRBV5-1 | CASSSTGAVKSEKLFF | TGCGCCAGCAGTTCGACAGGCGCAGTAAAGAGTGAAAAACTGTTTTTT
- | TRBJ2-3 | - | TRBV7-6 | CASSWDKTTDTQYF | TGTGCCAGCAGCTGGGACAAAACCACAGATACGCAGTATTTT
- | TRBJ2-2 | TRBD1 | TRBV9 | CASSAQTGGFAGELFF | TGTGCCAGCAGCGCTCAGACAGGGGGCTTTGCCGGGGAGCTGTTTTTT
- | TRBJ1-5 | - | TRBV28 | CASSPTGRNQPQHF | TGTGCCAGCAGTCCGACAGGTCGCAATCAGCCCCAGCATTTT
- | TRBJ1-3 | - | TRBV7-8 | CASTPRPQGRGNTIYF | TGTGCCAGCACTCCTCGACCACAGGGCCGTGGAAACACCATATATTTT
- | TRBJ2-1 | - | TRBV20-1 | CSARLVSEQFF | TGCAGTGCTAGACTAGTTAGTGAGCAGTTCTTC
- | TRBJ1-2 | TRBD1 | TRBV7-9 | CASSSLTGNIYGYTF | TGTGCCAGCAGCTCGTTGACAGGGAATATTTATGGCTACACCTTC
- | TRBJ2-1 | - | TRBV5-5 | CASSLGPETYNEQFF | TGTGCCAGCAGCCTGGGGCCTGAGACCTACAATGAGCAGTTCTTC
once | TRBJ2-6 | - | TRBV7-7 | CAPWRQANSGANVLTF | TGTGCCCCATGGAGACAGGCAAATTCTGGGGCCAACGTCCTGACTTTC
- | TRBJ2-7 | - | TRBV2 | CASSEGGGLLPYEQYF | TGTGCCAGCAGTGAAGGAGGGGGATTACTTCCCTACGAGCAGTACTTC
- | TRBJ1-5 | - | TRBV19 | CASSVGISNQPQHF | TGTGCCAGTAGTGTCGGAATTAGCAATCAGCCCCAGCATTTT
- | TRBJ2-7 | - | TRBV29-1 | CSVRDTSIRDEQYF | TGCAGCGTACGGGACACGTCAATCAGGGACGAGCAGTACTTC
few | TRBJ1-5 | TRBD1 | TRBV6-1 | CASSDQTGGNQPQHF | TGTGCCAGCAGTGACCAGACAGGGGGCAATCAGCCCCAGCATTTT
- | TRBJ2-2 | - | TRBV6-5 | CASSYILGDTGELFF | TGTGCCAGCAGTTACATTCTGGGAGACACCGGGGAGCTGTTTTTT
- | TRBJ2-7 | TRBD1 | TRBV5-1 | CASSLGPAGTGGPEQGF | TGCGCCAGCAGCTTGGGACCCGCCGGGACAGGGGGTCCGGAGCAGGGCTTC
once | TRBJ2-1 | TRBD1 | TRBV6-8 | CASNPRPRGLYPHNEQFF | TGTGCCAGCAACCCTAGGCCCAGGGGGCTATACCCGCACAATGAGCAGTTCTTC
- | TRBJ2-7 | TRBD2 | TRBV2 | CASRRLAGGHEQYF | TGTGCCAGCAGGAGACTAGCGGGAGGGCACGAGCAGTACTTC
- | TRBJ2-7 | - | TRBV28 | CASSPGPRSSYEQYF | TGTGCCAGCAGTCCAGGCCCGAGGAGCTCCTACGAGCAGTACTTC
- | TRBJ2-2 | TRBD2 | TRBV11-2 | CASSRTSGRALTGELFF | TGTGCCAGCAGCAGGACTAGCGGGAGGGCCTTAACCGGGGAGCTGTTTTTT
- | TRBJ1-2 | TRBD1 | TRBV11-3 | CASSLVSSRGHGYTF | TGTGCCAGCAGCTTAGTAAGTTCGAGGGGGCATGGCTACACCTTC
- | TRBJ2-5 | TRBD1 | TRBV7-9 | CASSLADRGDRQETQYF | TGTGCCAGCAGCCTAGCGGACAGGGGAGATAGGCAAGAGACCCAGTACTTC
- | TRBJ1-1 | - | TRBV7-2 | CASSLVGDTEAFF | TGTGCCAGCAGCTTAGTAGGGGACACTGAAGCTTTCTTT
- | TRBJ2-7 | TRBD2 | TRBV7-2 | CASSAPLGLADDYEQYF | TGTGCCAGCAGCGCTCCCCTTGGACTAGCGGACGACTACGAGCAGTACTTC
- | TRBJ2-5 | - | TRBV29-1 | CSVERPEHRETQYF | TGCAGCGTTGAACGGCCCGAGCATCGAGAGACCCAGTACTTC
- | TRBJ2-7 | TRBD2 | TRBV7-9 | CASSFRAGGPRDEQYF | TGTGCCAGCAGCTTTAGAGCGGGAGGGCCCAGGGACGAGCAGTACTTC
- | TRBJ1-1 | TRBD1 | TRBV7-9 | CASSLSNRGRQNTEAFF | TGTGCCAGCAGCTTATCGAACAGGGGGCGGCAGAACACTGAAGCTTTCTTT
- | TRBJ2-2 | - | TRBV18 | CASSPIGGTGELFF | TGTGCCAGCTCACCGATTGGGGGAACCGGGGAGCTGTTTTTT
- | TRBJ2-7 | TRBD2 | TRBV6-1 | CASSEPGEGGEQYF | TGTGCCAGCAGTGAACCGGGGGAGGGCGGCGAGCAGTACTTC
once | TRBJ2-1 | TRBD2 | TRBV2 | CASSGLADSYNEQFF | TGTGCCAGCAGTGGTCTAGCGGATTCCTACAATGAGCAGTTCTTC
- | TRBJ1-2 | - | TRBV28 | CASITTDAYGYTF | TGTGCCAGCATCACGACAGATGCCTATGGCTACACCTTC
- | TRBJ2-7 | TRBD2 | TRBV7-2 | CASSLVLAGGFHEQYF | TGTGCCAGCAGCTTAGTACTAGCGGGAGGCTTCCACGAGCAGTACTTC
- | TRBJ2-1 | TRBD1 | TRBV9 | CASSDHRGRPYNEQFF | TGTGCCAGCAGCGACCACAGGGGGCGCCCCTACAATGAGCAGTTCTTC
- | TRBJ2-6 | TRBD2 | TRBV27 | CASSSLAVGFFSSNVLTF | TGTGCCAGCAGTTCCCTAGCGGTTGGGTTCTTTTCGTCCAACGTCCTGACTTTC
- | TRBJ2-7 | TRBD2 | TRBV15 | CATSRVAGTSYEQYF | TGTGCCACCAGCAGAGTAGCGGGAACATCCTACGAGCAGTACTTC
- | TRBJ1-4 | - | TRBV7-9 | CASSRQPTNEKLFF | TGTGCCAGCAGTCGACAGCCCACTAATGAAAAACTGTTTTTT